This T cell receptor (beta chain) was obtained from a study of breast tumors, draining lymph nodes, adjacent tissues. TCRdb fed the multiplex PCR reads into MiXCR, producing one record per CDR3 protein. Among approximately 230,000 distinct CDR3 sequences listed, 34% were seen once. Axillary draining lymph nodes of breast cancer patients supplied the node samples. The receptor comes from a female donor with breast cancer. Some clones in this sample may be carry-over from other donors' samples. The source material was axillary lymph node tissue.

CDR3 sequence: CASSMGVGNSPLHF. Here the CDR3 DNA reads TGTGCCAGTAGTATGGGGGTAGGGAATTCACCCCTCCACTTT. The genes are TRBV19 and TRBJ1-6, with D possibly TRBD1 on 5 matching bases. V gave up 3 bases and J gave up 7 bases, with 10 bases separating them. This CDR3 comprises 14 residues. Germline V gene sequence: CDR1 LNHDA, CDR2 SQIVND (reference sequence). Filled out from reference TRBV19 and TRBJ1-6, the complete variable domain reads DGGITQSPKYLFRKEGQNVTLSCEQNLNHDAMYWYRQDPGQGLRLIYYSQIVNDFQKGDIAEGYSVSREKKESFPLTVTSAQKNPTAFYLCASSMGVGNSPLHFGNGTRLTVT.